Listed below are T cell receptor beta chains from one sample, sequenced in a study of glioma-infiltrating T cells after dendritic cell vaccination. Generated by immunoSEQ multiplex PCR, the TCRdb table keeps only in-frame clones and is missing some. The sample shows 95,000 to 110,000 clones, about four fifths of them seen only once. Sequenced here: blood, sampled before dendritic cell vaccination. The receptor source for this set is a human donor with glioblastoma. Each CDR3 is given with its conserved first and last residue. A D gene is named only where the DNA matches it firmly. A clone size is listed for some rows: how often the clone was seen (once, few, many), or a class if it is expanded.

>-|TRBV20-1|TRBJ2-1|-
CSARVVNEQFF
TGCAGTGCTAGAGTAGTCAATGAGCAGTTCTTC
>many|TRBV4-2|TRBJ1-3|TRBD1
CASSQGQGFSGNTIYF
TGTGCCAGCAGCCAGGGACAGGGTTTCTCTGGAAACACCATATATTTT
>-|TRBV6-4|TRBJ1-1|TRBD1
CASSVGQGAGTEAFF
TGTGCCAGCAGTGTGGGGCAGGGGGCGGGCACTGAAGCTTTCTTT
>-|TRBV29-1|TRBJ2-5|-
CSVDGQGGQETQYF
TGCAGCGTTGATGGGCAGGGGGGTCAAGAGACCCAGTACTTC
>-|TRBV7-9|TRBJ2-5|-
CASSDFGGRETQYF
TGTGCCAGCAGCGATTTTGGGGGCCGAGAGACCCAGTACTTC
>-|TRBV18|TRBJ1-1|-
CASSPTRGRGRTEAFF
TGTGCCAGCTCACCCACGCGCGGCAGGGGACGCACTGAAGCTTTCTTT
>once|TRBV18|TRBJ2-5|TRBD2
CASSPLEAGETQYF
TGTGCCAGCTCACCGTTAGAAGCGGGGGAGACCCAGTACTTC
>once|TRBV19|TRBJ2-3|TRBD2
CASKRGVGTDTQYF
TGTGCCAGTAAGCGGGGCGTCGGGACAGATACGCAGTATTTT
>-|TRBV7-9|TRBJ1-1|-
CASSLAGETEAFF
TGTGCCAGCAGCTTAGCAGGGGAAACTGAAGCTTTCTTT
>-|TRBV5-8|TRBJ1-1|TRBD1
CASSPPDRATEAFF
TGTGCCAGCAGCCCACCCGACAGGGCCACTGAAGCTTTCTTT
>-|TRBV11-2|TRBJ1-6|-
CASSLANSPLHF
TGTGCCAGCAGCTTAGCGAATTCACCCCTCCACTTT
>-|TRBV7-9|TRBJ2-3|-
CASSSAIGADTQYF
TGTGCCAGCAGCTCAGCTATCGGGGCAGATACGCAGTATTTT
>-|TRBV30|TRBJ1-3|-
CAWKSPPGDTIYF
TGTGCCTGGAAAAGCCCCCCCGGGGACACCATATATTTT
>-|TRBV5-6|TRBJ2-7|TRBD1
CASSLTGGDYEQYF
TGTGCCAGCAGCCTGACAGGGGGAGACTACGAGCAGTACTTC
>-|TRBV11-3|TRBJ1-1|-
CASSLAQGTEAFF
TGTGCCAGCAGCTTAGCACAGGGTACTGAAGCTTTCTTT
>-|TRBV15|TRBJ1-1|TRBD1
CATSREIGTGYTEAFF
TGTGCCACCAGCAGAGAAATTGGGACAGGGTACACTGAAGCTTTCTTT
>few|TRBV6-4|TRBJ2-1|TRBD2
CASSGGRGGYNEQFF
TGTGCCAGCAGTGGAGGGAGGGGAGGATACAATGAGCAGTTCTTC
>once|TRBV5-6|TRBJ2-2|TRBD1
CASSLQGVDTGELFF
TGTGCCAGCAGCCTACAGGGGGTCGACACCGGGGAGCTGTTTTTT
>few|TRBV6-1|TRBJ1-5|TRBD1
CASRSGQGINQPQHF
TGTGCCAGCAGGTCGGGACAGGGGATCAACCAGCCCCAGCATTTT
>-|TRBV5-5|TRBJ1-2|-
CASSLLRVTGMDGYTF
TGTGCCAGCAGCTTGTTACGTGTCACGGGGATGGATGGCTACACCTTC
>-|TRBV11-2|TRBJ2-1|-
CASSLSGPYNEQFF
TGTGCCAGCAGCTTGAGCGGGCCTTACAATGAGCAGTTCTTC
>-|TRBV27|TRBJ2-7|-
CASSLRPSYEQYF
TGTGCCAGCAGTTTGCGGCCTTCCTACGAGCAGTACTTC
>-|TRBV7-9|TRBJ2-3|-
CASSQHTDTQYF
TGTGCCAGCAGCCAACACACAGATACGCAGTATTTT
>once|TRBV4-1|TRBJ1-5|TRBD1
CASSQGQGQPQHF
TGCGCCAGCAGCCAGGGACAGGGACAGCCCCAGCATTTT
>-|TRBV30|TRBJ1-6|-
CAWSAPGVIAYNSPLHF
TGTGCCTGGAGTGCCCCCGGGGTTATCGCTTATAATTCACCCCTCCACTTT
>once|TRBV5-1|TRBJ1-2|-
CSFHRGAYGYTF
TGCTCGTTCCACCGCGGGGCATATGGCTACACCTTC
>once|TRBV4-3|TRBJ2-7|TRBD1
CASSPGQGSYEQYF
TGCGCCAGCAGCCCAGGACAGGGGAGTTACGAGCAGTACTTC
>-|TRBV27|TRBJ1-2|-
CASKGGVGDGGVTF
TGTGCCAGCAAGGGGGGGGTGGGGGATGGAGGGGTGACCTTC
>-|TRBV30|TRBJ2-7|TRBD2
CAWSGGHSDEQYF
TGTGCCTGGTCGGGGGGTCACTCGGACGAGCAGTACTTC
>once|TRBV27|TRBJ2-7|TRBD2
CASSPRGGEQYF
TGTGCCAGCAGCCCCCGGGGGGGCGAGCAGTACTTC
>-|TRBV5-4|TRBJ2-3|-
CASSLGGLVTDTQYF
TGTGCCAGCAGCTTGGGGGGACTTGTCACAGATACGCAGTATTTT
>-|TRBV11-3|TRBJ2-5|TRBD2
CASSLDGTRETQYF
TGTGCCAGCAGCTTAGATGGGACTAGAGAGACCCAGTACTTC
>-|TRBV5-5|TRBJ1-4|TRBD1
CASSGQGLTNEKLFF
TGTGCCAGCAGCGGACAGGGTTTGACTAATGAAAAACTGTTTTTT
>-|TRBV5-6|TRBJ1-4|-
CASNLGGGGGKLFF
TGTGCCAGCAACCTTGGGGGCGGAGGAGGAAAACTGTTTTTT
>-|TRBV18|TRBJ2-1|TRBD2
CASSPTSGVTFVEQFF
TGTGCCAGCTCACCGACTAGCGGGGTGACGTTTGTTGAGCAGTTCTTC
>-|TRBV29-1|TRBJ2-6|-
CSAQGGIANVLTF
TGCAGCGCTCAGGGTGGGATCGCCAACGTCCTGACTTTC
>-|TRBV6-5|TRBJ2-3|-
CASRVGGGDTQYF
TGTGCCAGCCGGGTAGGGGGTGGAGATACGCAGTATTTT
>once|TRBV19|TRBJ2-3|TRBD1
CASSQRQGDTDTQYF
TGTGCCAGTAGTCAACGACAGGGAGACACAGATACGCAGTATTTT
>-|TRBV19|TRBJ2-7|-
CASSIGGDSYEQHF
TGTGCCAGTAGTATAGGAGGGGACTCCTACGAGCAGCACTTC
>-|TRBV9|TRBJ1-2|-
CASSLYGGYTF
TGTGCCAGCAGCCTTTACGGGGGCTACACCTTC
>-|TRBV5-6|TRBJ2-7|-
CASSLALQAYEQYF
TGTGCCAGCAGCTTGGCCTTGCAGGCCTACGAGCAGTACTTC
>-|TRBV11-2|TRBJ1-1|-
CASSLEITTEAFF
TGTGCCAGCAGCTTAGAGATCACAACTGAAGCTTTCTTT
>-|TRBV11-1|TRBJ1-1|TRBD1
CASSLALPGQGAEAFF
TGTGCCAGCAGCTTAGCATTACCGGGACAGGGGGCTGAAGCTTTCTTT
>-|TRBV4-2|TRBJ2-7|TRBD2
CASSQDAGTSGGPDYEQYF
TGTGCCAGCAGCCAGGATGCCGGGACTAGCGGGGGGCCTGACTACGAGCAGTACTTC
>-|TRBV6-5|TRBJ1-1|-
CASSPSVVTEAFF
TGTGCCAGCAGCCCGAGTGTGGTCACTGAAGCTTTCTTT
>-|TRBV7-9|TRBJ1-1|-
CASSFSPSGATEAFF
TGTGCCAGCAGCTTCAGCCCTTCGGGAGCCACTGAAGCTTTCTTT
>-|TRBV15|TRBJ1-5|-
CATSRETGPNQPQHF
TGTGCCACCAGCAGAGAAACAGGACCCAATCAGCCCCAGCATTTT
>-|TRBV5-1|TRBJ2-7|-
CASSIFLGRGHEQYF
TGCGCCAGCAGCATATTCCTAGGGCGGGGACACGAGCAGTACTTC
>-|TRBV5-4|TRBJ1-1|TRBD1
CASSPTGADTEAFF
TGTGCCAGCAGCCCGACAGGGGCTGACACTGAAGCTTTCTTT
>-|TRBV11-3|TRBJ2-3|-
CASSLGGSTDTQYF
TGTGCCAGCAGCCTCGGCGGGAGCACAGATACGCAGTATTTT
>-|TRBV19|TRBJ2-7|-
CASSMGLNGYEQYF
TGTGCCAGTAGTATGGGGCTGAATGGTTACGAGCAGTACTTC
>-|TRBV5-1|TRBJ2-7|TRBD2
CASSRTSGGDYEQYF
TGCGCCAGCAGCCGAACTAGCGGGGGCGACTACGAGCAGTACTTC
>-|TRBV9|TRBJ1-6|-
CASSLASSTSNSPLHF
TGTGCCAGCTCCTTAGCATCTTCCACTTCTAATTCACCCCTCCACTTT
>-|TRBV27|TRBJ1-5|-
CASSFIGVGNQPQHF
TGTGCCAGCAGTTTTATAGGGGTCGGAAATCAGCCCCAGCATTTT
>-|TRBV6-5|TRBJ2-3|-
CASSYSWDTGTDTQYF
TGTGCCAGCAGTTACTCTTGGGACACGGGCACAGATACGCAGTATTTT
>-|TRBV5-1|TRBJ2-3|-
CASGLDWSTDTQYF
TGCGCCAGCGGCCTAGATTGGAGCACAGATACGCAGTATTTT
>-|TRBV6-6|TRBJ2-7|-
CASSYGGEFSYEQYF
TGTGCCAGCAGTTACGGCGGTGAATTTTCCTACGAGCAGTACTTC
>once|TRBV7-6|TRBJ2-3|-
CASSPGVWEDGYTQYF
TGTGCCAGCAGCCCCGGGGTGTGGGAGGACGGGTATACGCAGTATTTT
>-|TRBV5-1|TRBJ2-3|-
CASSLQRNTDTQYF
TGCGCCAGCAGCTTGCAGCGGAACACAGATACGCAGTATTTT
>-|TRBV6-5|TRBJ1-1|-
CASSRTGFAEAFF
TGTGCCAGCAGCCGAACAGGGTTCGCTGAAGCTTTCTTT